This TCR beta chain is from a study of blood T cell repertoires in COVID-19. Overall study context: Specimens from acute and convalescent COVID-19 originated in the United States, Italy and Spain.

Original processing notes: How many nucleated cells were present was estimated from reference gene primer amplification. Data came from immunoSEQ multiplex PCR; TCRdb stores just in-frame clones and leaves some out. The DNA gave D and trimming, while V, J and clone size come from that table. Of fewer than 200,000 clones listed, about 83% are singletons. The CDR3 sequence is 16 residues long. Germline V gene lookup returns CDR1 SGHDN and CDR2 FVKESK. V was cut by 3 bases and J by 2 bases, with 15 bases left in between. The source of this sequence is a man aged 60-69 years with acute or convalescent COVID-19. The rearrangement uses TRBV14 and TRBJ2-3; the D gene is possibly TRBD2 (5 bases). Sample: peripheral blood. The CDR3 bases are TGTGCCAGCAGCCAGCCGTCCCGGGGATACACAGATACGCAGTATTTT. This sequence encodes CASSQPSRGYTDTQYF.